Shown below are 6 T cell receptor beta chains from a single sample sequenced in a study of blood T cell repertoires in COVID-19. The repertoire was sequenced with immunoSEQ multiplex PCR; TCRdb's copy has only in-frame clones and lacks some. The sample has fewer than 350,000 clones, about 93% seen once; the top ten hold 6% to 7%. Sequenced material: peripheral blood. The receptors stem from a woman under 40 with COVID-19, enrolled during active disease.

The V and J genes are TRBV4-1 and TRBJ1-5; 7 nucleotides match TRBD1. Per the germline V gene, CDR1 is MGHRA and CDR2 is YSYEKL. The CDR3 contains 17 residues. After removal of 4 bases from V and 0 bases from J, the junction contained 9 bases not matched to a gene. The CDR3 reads CASSRRQGARSNQPQHF. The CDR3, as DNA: TGCGCCAGCAGCCGTCGACAGGGAGCACGTAGCAATCAGCCCCAGCATTTT.

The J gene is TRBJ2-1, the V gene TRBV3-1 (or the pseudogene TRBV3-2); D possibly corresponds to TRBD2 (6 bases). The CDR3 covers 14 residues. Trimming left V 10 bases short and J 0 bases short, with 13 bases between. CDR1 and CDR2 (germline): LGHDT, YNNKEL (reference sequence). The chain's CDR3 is CATAREISYNEQFF. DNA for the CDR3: TGTGCCACCGCCCGGGAGATCTCCTACAATGAGCAGTTCTTC.

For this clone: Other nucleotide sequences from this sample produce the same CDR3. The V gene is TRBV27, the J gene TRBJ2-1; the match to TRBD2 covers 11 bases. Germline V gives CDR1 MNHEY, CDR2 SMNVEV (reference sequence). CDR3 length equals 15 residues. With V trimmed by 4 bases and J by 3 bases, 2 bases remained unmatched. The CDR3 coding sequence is TGTGCCAGCAGTTCAGGGACTAGCGGCTACAATGAGCAGTTCTTC. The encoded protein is CASSSGTSGYNEQFF.

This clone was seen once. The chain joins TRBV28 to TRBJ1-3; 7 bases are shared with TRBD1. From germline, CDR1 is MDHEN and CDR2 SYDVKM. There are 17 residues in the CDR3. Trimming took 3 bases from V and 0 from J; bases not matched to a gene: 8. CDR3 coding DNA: TGTGCCAGCAGTTTCGCGGACAGGCCTCCCTCTGGAAACACCATATATTTT. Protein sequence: CASSFADRPPSGNTIYF.

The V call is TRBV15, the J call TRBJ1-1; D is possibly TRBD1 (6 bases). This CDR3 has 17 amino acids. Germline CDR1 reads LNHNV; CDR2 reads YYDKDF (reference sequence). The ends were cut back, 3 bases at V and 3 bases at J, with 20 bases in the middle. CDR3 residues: CATSREIIGPGDTEAFF. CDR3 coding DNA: TGTGCCACCAGCAGGGAGATAATAGGTCCAGGGGACACTGAAGCTTTCTTT.

CDR3: CASSWNRGTEAFF. The DNA of the CDR3 is TGTGCCAGCAGCTGGAACAGGGGCACTGAAGCTTTCTTT. The genes are TRBV7-2 and TRBJ1-1; 7 bases fit TRBD1. Germline values: CDR1 SGHTA, CDR2 FQGNSA. Losses at the gene ends were 4 bases for V and 4 bases for J; bases not matched to a gene: 3. There are 13 residues in the CDR3.